The rows below give T cell receptor beta chains drawn from one sample of a study of T cell responses to AZD1222 COVID-19 vaccine. Clones were sequenced by immunoSEQ multiplex PCR, and TCRdb holds only the in-frame ones, with some missing. The data show over 85,000 clones, with nearly 90% seen just once and roughly 9% held by the top ten. The input for sequencing was peripheral blood, taken on day 0 of AZD1222 vaccination. All receptors come from an adult in good health. Each CDR3 is given with its conserved first and last residue. Each record gives: D gene, clone size, V gene, J gene, CDR3 protein, CDR3 DNA. A D gene is named only where the DNA matches it firmly. Size is stated for part of the rows, as once, few or many counts, or as a class when the clone is expanded.

D: .
size: .
V: TRBV4-3
J: TRBJ2-3
CDR3: CASSQEPPWSGTDTQYF
DNA: TGCGCCAGCAGCCAAGAGCCCCCCTGGTCCGGCACAGATACGCAGTATTTT

D: TRBD1
size: .
V: TRBV11-3
J: TRBJ2-2
CDR3: CASSSQVRGTGELFF
DNA: TGTGCCAGCAGCTCCCAAGTCAGGGGGACCGGGGAGCTGTTTTTT

D: TRBD2
size: .
V: TRBV7-2
J: TRBJ2-7
CDR3: CASSLALAGGPYEQYF
DNA: TGTGCCAGCAGCTTAGCACTAGCGGGGGGCCCTTACGAGCAGTACTTC

D: .
size: .
V: TRBV7-9
J: TRBJ1-1
CDR3: CASSPSGGDDTEAFF
DNA: TGTGCCAGCAGCCCCTCGGGAGGGGATGACACTGAAGCTTTCTTT

D: .
size: .
V: TRBV5-1
J: TRBJ1-4
CDR3: CASSLGKGVRDEKLFF
DNA: TGCGCCAGCAGCTTGGGAAAGGGGGTAAGGGATGAAAAACTGTTTTTT

D: .
size: .
V: TRBV5-4
J: TRBJ1-6
CDR3: CASSLGNPGFPNSPLHF
DNA: TGTGCCAGCAGCTTGGGGAATCCGGGTTTTCCGAATTCACCCCTCCACTTT

D: TRBD1
size: .
V: TRBV7-3
J: TRBJ2-1
CDR3: CASSQSITGDDEQFF
DNA: TGTGCCAGCAGTCAGAGTATTACAGGGGATGATGAGCAGTTCTTC

D: TRBD1
size: many
V: TRBV6-2/TRBV6-3
J: TRBJ1-2
CDR3: CASSYSIRIQGADYGYTF
DNA: TGTGCCAGCAGTTACTCAATTAGAATTCAGGGGGCTGACTATGGCTACACCTTC

D: .
size: .
V: TRBV4-1
J: TRBJ2-3
CDR3: CASSQVVGVADTQYF
DNA: TGCGCCAGCAGCCAAGTCGTAGGGGTTGCAGATACGCAGTATTTT

D: .
size: .
V: TRBV3-1/TRBV3-2
J: TRBJ1-5
CDR3: CASSPHTGSQPQHF
DNA: TGTGCCAGCAGCCCTCACACCGGCTCTCAGCCCCAGCATTTT

D: .
size: .
V: TRBV23-1
J: TRBJ1-6
CDR3: CASSQSPRDGPPSPLHF
DNA: TGCGCCAGCAGTCAGTCGCCCCGGGACGGCCCCCCTTCACCCCTCCACTTT

D: TRBD1
size: .
V: TRBV7-9
J: TRBJ2-7
CDR3: CASSPTGITYEQYF
DNA: TGTGCCAGCAGCCCGACAGGGATCACCTACGAGCAGTACTTC

D: .
size: few
V: TRBV13
J: TRBJ2-3
CDR3: CASSLDRGGDTQYF
DNA: TGTGCCAGCAGCTTAGATCGGGGCGGTGATACGCAGTATTTT

D: TRBD1
size: .
V: TRBV7-9
J: TRBJ1-5
CDR3: CASSLGGVPDREREPQHF
DNA: TGTGCCAGCAGCTTAGGAGGGGTCCCGGACAGGGAAAGGGAGCCCCAGCATTTT

D: .
size: .
V: TRBV2
J: TRBJ1-5
CDR3: CASSDWMGSNQPQHF
DNA: TGTGCCAGCAGTGATTGGATGGGTAGCAATCAGCCCCAGCATTTT

D: .
size: .
V: TRBV5-8
J: TRBJ1-5
CDR3: CASSLGLTSSNQPQHF
DNA: TGTGCCAGCAGCCTAGGGCTTACGTCTAGCAATCAGCCCCAGCATTTT

D: TRBD1
size: .
V: TRBV19
J: TRBJ1-2
CDR3: CASRGTGDYGYTF
DNA: TGTGCCAGTCGGGGGACAGGAGACTATGGCTACACCTTC

D: .
size: .
V: TRBV7-9
J: TRBJ1-1
CDR3: CASSLALGFNTEAFF
DNA: TGTGCCAGCAGCTTAGCGCTGGGATTCAACACTGAAGCTTTCTTT

D: .
size: .
V: TRBV19
J: TRBJ2-3
CDR3: CASSPEGLSTDTQYF
DNA: TGTGCCAGTAGTCCCGAGGGGCTCAGCACAGATACGCAGTATTTT

D: .
size: once
V: TRBV18
J: TRBJ1-1
CDR3: CASSPGLNTEAFF
DNA: TGTGCCAGCTCCCCAGGGTTGAACACTGAAGCTTTCTTT

D: .
size: few
V: TRBV6-5
J: TRBJ2-5
CDR3: CASTNSGSQETQYF
DNA: TGTGCCAGCACTAATTCGGGATCCCAAGAGACCCAGTACTTC

D: .
size: few
V: TRBV5-1
J: TRBJ2-7
CDR3: CASSPRGGREQYF
DNA: TGCGCCAGCAGCCCCAGAGGGGGGCGGGAGCAGTACTTC

D: .
size: .
V: TRBV4-3
J: TRBJ1-5
CDR3: CASSQWPPGDSNQPQHF
DNA: TGCGCCAGCAGCCAATGGCCCCCGGGGGATAGCAATCAGCCCCAGCATTTT

D: .
size: .
V: TRBV7-9
J: TRBJ2-5
CDR3: CASSPSGLQETQYF
DNA: TGTGCCAGCAGCCCAAGCGGCCTCCAAGAGACCCAGTACTTC

D: .
size: .
V: TRBV6-5
J: TRBJ1-5
CDR3: CASSPPDQPQHF
DNA: TGTGCCAGCAGTCCGCCCGACCAGCCCCAGCATTTT

D: TRBD1
size: .
V: TRBV3-1/TRBV3-2
J: TRBJ1-1
CDR3: CASSRTGAVSFF
DNA: TGTGCCAGCAGCCGGACAGGGGCTGTATCTTTCTTT

D: .
size: .
V: TRBV6-5
J: TRBJ1-4
CDR3: CASRAADEKLFF
DNA: TGTGCCAGCAGGGCCGCTGATGAAAAACTGTTTTTT

D: .
size: .
V: TRBV10-3
J: TRBJ1-5
CDR3: CAISEVRGVGNQPQHF
DNA: TGTGCCATCAGTGAAGTCAGAGGGGTCGGGAATCAGCCCCAGCATTTT

D: .
size: few
V: TRBV7-9
J: TRBJ1-2
CDR3: CASSLDAGRPYTF
DNA: TGTGCCAGCAGCTTAGATGCTGGCAGACCCTACACCTTC

D: .
size: .
V: TRBV7-3
J: TRBJ2-2
CDR3: CASSRNWDEGTGELFF
DNA: TGTGCCAGCAGCCGGAACTGGGACGAGGGAACCGGGGAGCTGTTTTTT

D: .
size: .
V: TRBV6-5
J: TRBJ2-7
CDR3: CASSSYEFDEQYF
DNA: TGTGCCAGCAGTTCATACGAGTTCGACGAGCAGTACTTC

D: .
size: .
V: TRBV5-1
J: TRBJ2-6
CDR3: CASSLSDSGANVLTF
DNA: TGCGCCAGCAGCTTGTCTGACTCTGGGGCCAACGTCCTGACTTTC

D: TRBD2
size: .
V: TRBV27
J: TRBJ2-2
CDR3: CASSLGLAGVSTGELFF
DNA: TGTGCCAGCAGCCTGGGACTAGCGGGGGTTAGCACCGGGGAGCTGTTTTTT

D: .
size: once
V: TRBV11-2
J: TRBJ1-1
CDR3: CASSPARGGTEAFF
DNA: TGTGCCAGCAGCCCCGCGAGGGGGGGCACTGAAGCTTTCTTT

D: TRBD1
size: .
V: TRBV9
J: TRBJ1-5
CDR3: CASSPGGTGGNQPQHF
DNA: TGTGCCAGCAGCCCCGGTGGGACAGGAGGAAATCAGCCCCAGCATTTT

D: TRBD1
size: .
V: TRBV27
J: TRBJ2-6
CDR3: CASRRTGSSGANVLTF
DNA: TGTGCCAGCAGGCGGACAGGGAGTTCTGGGGCCAACGTCCTGACTTTC

D: TRBD1
size: .
V: TRBV7-8
J: TRBJ1-5
CDR3: CASSSSRGHYQPQHF
DNA: TGTGCCAGCAGCTCGAGTAGGGGGCATTATCAGCCCCAGCATTTT

D: TRBD1
size: once
V: TRBV5-6
J: TRBJ1-2
CDR3: CASSLQTGLYGYTF
DNA: TGTGCCAGCAGCTTGCAGACAGGGCTATATGGCTACACCTTC

D: .
size: .
V: TRBV25-1
J: TRBJ2-3
CDR3: CASSSITDTQYF
DNA: TGTGCCAGCAGTTCTATCACAGATACGCAGTATTTT

D: .
size: few
V: TRBV12-3/TRBV12-4
J: TRBJ1-2
CDR3: CASREGPSYGYTF
DNA: TGTGCCAGCAGAGAGGGACCTTCCTATGGCTACACCTTC

D: .
size: .
V: TRBV19
J: TRBJ1-3
CDR3: CASSARTAVGVNTIYF
DNA: TGTGCCAGTAGTGCCCGGACTGCGGTAGGCGTAAACACCATATATTTT